This passage covers 16 T cell receptor beta chains from one sample sequenced in a study of T cell repertoires in aging, cancer and after chemotherapy (dated by TCRdb to about 2019). TCR beta rearrangements were amplified from genomic DNA extracted from peripheral blood rather than from sorted cells or RNA. The instrument given in TCRdb is Illumina MiSeq. Rearranged TRB sequences spanning V, D and J segments were amplified by multiplex touch-down PCR using a mixed TRB-A/B primer pool. TCRdb applied fastp at Q25 and MiXCR to the public reads, then kept only in-frame beta chains. Each entry merges the rows of one CDR3 protein and shows their most common DNA and genes. Across this sample there are some 12,000 distinct CDR3 sequences, with roughly a quarter seen only once. The ten largest make up roughly 2% of the sample. The specimen was blood. The receptors stem from a human donor in good health.

The chain has TRBV4-2 and TRBJ1-3; the D gene is possibly TRBD1 (5 bases). CDR1 is LGHNA and CDR2 is YNFKEQ in the germline V gene. The CDR3 is made up of 14 amino acids. Between the trimmed V and J ends, which lost 6 bases and 4 bases, there was a span of 13 bases. CDR3 in DNA: TGTGCCAGCAGTCCCCAGGGCTCCGGAAACACCATATATTTT. It codes for CASSPQGSGNTIYF.

The rearrangement joins TRBV28 to TRBJ1-2; D is perhaps TRBD1 (5 bases). V was clipped by 7 bases and J by 5 bases, with 14 bases between them. The CDR3 runs to 13 residues. From germline, CDR1 is MDHEN and CDR2 SYDVKM. Written as DNA, the CDR3 is TGTGCCAGCACTAGCGGGGGGGGGTATGGCTACACCTTC. Amino acid sequence: CASTSGGGYGYTF.

In its sample, this clonotype was seen a few times. J is TRBJ2-1 and V is TRBV18; no definite D call. Trimming took 2 bases from V and 5 from J, leaving 7 bases between them. Germline CDR1 is KGHSH and CDR2 is LQKENI. The CDR3 extends over 13 amino acids. The chain's CDR3 is CASSPSRDNEQFF. The CDR3 DNA is TGTGCCAGCTCACCAAGCAGAGACAATGAGCAGTTCTTC.

This clonotype qualifies as medium-sized (0.01 to 0.1%). This chain joins TRBV7-6 and TRBJ2-1, with TRBD2 as a possible D gene (5 bases). This CDR3 contains 16 residues. Trimming cost V 0 bases and J 4 bases, with 13 bases left between them. Germline CDR1 is SGHVS and CDR2 is FNYEAQ. CDR3 DNA sequence: TGTGCCAGCAGCTTAGCGGTAGCGTATCCTTACAATGAGCAGTTCTTC. The encoded protein is CASSLAVAYPYNEQFF.

This clonotype was recorded only once. The chain is built from TRBV20-1 and TRBJ2-3; 7 bases line up with TRBD2. Trimming cost V 0 bases and J 2 bases; bases outside gene matches: 11. Germline V CDR1 and CDR2: DFQATT, SNEGSKA (reference sequence). This CDR3 is 17 amino acids long. The CDR3, as DNA: TGCAGTGCTAGAGATCAGCGGCGGGGGAGGATCACAGATACGCAGTATTTT. It codes for CSARDQRRGRITDTQYF.

This clonotype was counted only a few times. This sequence joins TRBV7-9 and TRBJ1-1; TRBD1 matches 7 bases. After removal of 1 base from V and 0 bases from J, the junction contained 8 bases not matched to a gene. Germline-derived CDR1 and CDR2 are SEHNR and FQNEAQ (reference sequence). The CDR3 runs 17 residues. The CDR3 nucleotides read TGTGCCAGCAGCTTAGGAGGGGGCGGCAGAATGAACACTGAAGCTTTCTTT. Translated, it gives CASSLGGGGRMNTEAFF.

The CDR3 nucleotides are TGTGCCAGCAGCTTAACGGGGGGGCCAGATACGCAGTATTTT. This codes for CASSLTGGPDTQYF. This chain links TRBV7-2 with TRBJ2-3, with 8 nucleotides matching TRBD2. Germline CDR1 and CDR2: SGHTA and FQGNSA. The CDR3 is 14 amino acids. V gave up 2 bases and J gave up 4 bases; unmatched junction bases: 2.

This clonotype is medium-sized within its sample. The chain is built from TRBV6-5 and TRBJ1-2, with 8 bases matching TRBD1. Germline V gene data show CDR1 as MNHEY and CDR2 as SVGAGI. The CDR3 runs to 11 residues. Trimming at V came to 6 bases and at J to 8 bases, leaving 2 bases not matched to a gene. CDR3 nucleotides: TGTGCCAGCAGACGACAGGGGGGCTACACCTTC. It specifies CASRRQGGYTF.

This clonotype was seen only a few times. The chain is built from TRBV11-2 and TRBJ1-6; D is ambiguous. The CDR3 totals 16 residues. Germline V gene data show CDR1 as SGHAT and CDR2 as FQNNGV. The germline V and J ends were trimmed by 5 bases and 7 bases, with 18 bases remaining between them. The CDR3 reads CASSRYGSVGNSPLHF. CDR3 in DNA: TGTGCCAGCAGCCGCTACGGGTCGGTAGGGAATTCACCCCTCCACTTT.

This clonotype was seen only a few times. This sequence joins TRBV5-1 and TRBJ2-1; D unclear. The V gene's germline CDR1 is SGHRS and CDR2 YFSETQ. The length of the CDR3 is 16 residues. The ends were cut back, 0 bases at V and 0 bases at J, with 10 bases in the middle. In DNA, the CDR3 is TGCGCCAGCAGCTTGGAAACGGCGAGCTCCTACAATGAGCAGTTCTTC. Protein: CASSLETASSYNEQFF.

Judged by abundance, this clonotype is medium-sized. The chain joins TRBV12-3 or TRBV12-4 to TRBJ1-3, with no clear D. This CDR3 comprises 11 residues. Trimming cost V 4 bases and J 2 bases, with 0 bases left between them. The chain's CDR3 is CASSSGNTIYF. The CDR3 DNA sequence: TGTGCCAGCAGTTCTGGAAACACCATATATTTT.

This clonotype is labeled medium-sized. The chain joins TRBV20-1 to TRBJ1-1; D remains unclear. The CDR3 has 14 residues. The V gene's germline CDR1 is DFQATT and CDR2 SNEGSKA (reference sequence). V lost 3 bases, J lost 6 bases, and 17 bases lay in between. The CDR3 DNA is TGCAGTGCTAGTTCGACGGAAGGTACGTCTGAAGCTTTCTTT. Its protein is CSASSTEGTSEAFF.

The V gene is TRBV5-4, the J gene TRBJ2-5; 9 nucleotides agree with TRBD1. The CDR3 contains 13 residues. Germline values: CDR1 SGHNT, CDR2 YYREEE (reference sequence). The V and J ends lost 4 bases and 7 bases, in that order; junction bases with no gene match: 5. CDR3 sequence: CASSPTGGGTQYF. The CDR3 DNA sequence: TGTGCCAGCAGCCCGACAGGGGGGGGGACCCAGTACTTC.

On this clonotype: A read error may explain this, as a much larger clone is one base away. The chain couples TRBV6-2 or TRBV6-3 to TRBJ1-2, with 9 positions matching TRBD1. CDR1 is MNHEY, CDR2 SVGEGT, per germline. Trimming took 5 bases from V and 6 from J; bases not matched to a gene: 10. There are 15 residues in the CDR3. CDR3 loop: CASSEGWGQGHGYTF. DNA of the CDR3: TGTGCCAGCAGTGAAGGATGGGGACAGGGTCATGGCTACACCTTC.

This clonotype was seen once. This chain links TRBV6-5 with TRBJ2-1, with 10 positions matching TRBD1. Per the germline V gene, CDR1 is MNHEY and CDR2 is SVGAGI. V gave up 5 bases and J gave up 7 bases; unmatched junction bases: 5. This CDR3 contains 14 residues. The CDR3 coding sequence is TGTGCCAGCAGTAGGGGACAGGGGAAAAATGAGCAGTTCTTC. Translating gives CASSRGQGKNEQFF.

The chain employs TRBV4-1 and TRBJ2-4; 11 bases fit TRBD2. V was clipped by 1 base and J by 1 base; unmatched bases: 9. The germline gives CDR1 MGHRA, CDR2 YSYEKL. The CDR3 loop spans 19 amino acids. The CDR3 sequence is CASSQGPSGGHRAKNIQYF. The CDR3 region has the DNA TGCGCCAGCAGCCAAGGGCCTAGCGGGGGGCATCGGGCCAAAAACATTCAGTACTTC.